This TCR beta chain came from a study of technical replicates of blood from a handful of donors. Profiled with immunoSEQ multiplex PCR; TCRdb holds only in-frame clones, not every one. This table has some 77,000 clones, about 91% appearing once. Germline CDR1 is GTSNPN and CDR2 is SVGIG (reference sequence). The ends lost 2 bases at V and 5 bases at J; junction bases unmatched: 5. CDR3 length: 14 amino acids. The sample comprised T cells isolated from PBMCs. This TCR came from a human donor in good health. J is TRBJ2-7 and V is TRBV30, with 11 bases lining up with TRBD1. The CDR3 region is CAWSPGTGGHEQYF. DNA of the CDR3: TGTGCCTGGAGTCCCGGGACAGGGGGTCACGAGCAGTACTTC. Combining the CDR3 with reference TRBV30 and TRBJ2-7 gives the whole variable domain SQTIHQWPATLVQPVGSPLSLECTVEGTSNPNLYWYRQAAGRGLQLLFYSVGIGQISSEVPQNLSASRPQDRQFILSSKKLLLSDSGFYLCAWSPGTGGHEQYFGPGTRLTVT.